One and the same sample provided the 29 T cell receptor beta chains below, sequenced in a study of graft-versus-host responses after intestinal transplantation. Here immunoSEQ multiplex PCR was the method, and the copy in TCRdb shows in-frame clones only, minus some. The sample contains more than 100,000 clones, over 85% of which appear only once. These receptors' antigens are unknown. The input for sequencing was unstimulated CD8+ T cells sorted from spleen or lymph node cells, taken before intestinal transplant. The receptors shown here come from a human donor who received an intestinal transplant.

On this clone itself: The sample contains more than one DNA sequence encoding this CDR3. The chain uses TRBV4-1 and TRBJ2-7; possibly TRBD1 for D (6 bases). The germline V gene has CDR1 MGHRA and CDR2 YSYEKL. CDR3 length: 16 amino acids. V gave up 0 bases and J gave up 4 bases, with 16 bases separating them. In DNA, the CDR3 is TGCGCCAGCAGCCAAGACCGTCATGAGACAGGATACGAGCAGTACTTC. This sequence encodes CASSQDRHETGYEQYF.

The chain's CDR3 is CSVMPNGPHQVRRGYTF. The CDR3 DNA reads TGCAGCGTCATGCCTAACGGACCACACCAGGTTCGGAGGGGCTACACCTTC. The chain couples TRBV29-1 to TRBJ1-2, with D hard to call. Trimming took 6 bases from V and 8 from J, leaving 31 bases between them. This CDR3 contains 17 residues. Germline V gene sequence: CDR1 SQVTM, CDR2 ANQGSEA.

CDR3 DNA sequence: TGCGCCAGCAGTCAATGTCGGGGATATGGCTACACCTTC. Its translation is CASSQCRGYGYTF. The chain has TRBV23-1 and TRBJ1-2; unclear D gene. TRBV23-1 is noted as an ORF with a role that remains uncertain. V shed 1 base and J shed 5 bases, with 8 bases lying between them. The CDR3 contains 13 residues.

This clone showed up just once. The chain joins TRBV13 to TRBJ2-3; maybe TRBD2 (6 bases). CDR3 length: 16 amino acids. Trimming pared 5 bases from V and 6 bases from J, leaving 21 bases between. Germline CDR1 reads PRHDT; CDR2 reads FYEKMQ (reference sequence). CDR3 sequence (DNA): TGTGCCAGCAGCCCTACCGAGGAGGGCGTTATGGATACGCAGTATTTT. This gives the protein CASSPTEEGVMDTQYF.

The chain has TRBV7-9 and TRBJ1-4, with TRBD1 matching 7 bases. The V and J ends lost 1 base and 2 bases, in that order; junction bases with no gene match: 1. Germline values: CDR1 SEHNR, CDR2 FQNEAQ (reference sequence). The length of the CDR3 is 15 residues. The CDR3 nucleotides are TGTGCCAGCAGCTTAGTGACAGGGACTAATGAAAAACTGTTTTTT. Translation gives CASSLVTGTNEKLFF.

The V gene is TRBV2, the J gene TRBJ2-7, with D possibly TRBD1 on 6 matching bases. Germline V gene data show CDR1 as SNHLY and CDR2 as FYNNEI. V dropped 4 bases and J dropped 3 bases, with 22 bases sitting between them. The CDR3 length is 17 residues. Here the CDR3 reads CASSASAYRDKLYEQYF. The CDR3 DNA follows: TGTGCCAGCAGTGCTTCTGCTTACAGGGACAAACTCTACGAGCAGTACTTC.

The chain joins TRBV2 to TRBJ1-5; D gene ambiguous. V lost 3 bases and J 4 bases, leaving 7 bases between the germline ends. The CDR3 length is 13 residues. The germline gives CDR1 SNHLY, CDR2 FYNNEI. CDR3 sequence (DNA): TGTGCCAGCAGTGAGAGGGTAAATCAGCCCCAGCATTTT. The encoded protein is CASSERVNQPQHF.

This rearrangement joins TRBV25-1 to TRBJ2-7, with a weak D call TRBD1 (6 bases). Trimming took off 2 bases at V and 4 bases at J, with 6 bases between the two ends. The germline CDR1 and CDR2 sequences are MGHDK and SYGVNS. This CDR3 is built from 12 residues. This CDR3 reads CASSERGYEQYF. CDR3 coding DNA: TGTGCCAGCAGTGAAAGGGGGTACGAGCAGTACTTC.

This chain links TRBV11-2 with TRBJ2-1; D may be TRBD1 (6 bases). Germline V gene data show CDR1 as SGHAT and CDR2 as FQNNGV. Trimming cost V 5 bases and J 4 bases, with 15 bases left between them. CDR3 length equals 15 residues. The CDR3 sequence: CASSQSGTRYNEQFF. As DNA, the CDR3 is TGTGCCAGCAGCCAATCCGGGACACGGTACAATGAGCAGTTCTTC. The entire variable domain, with the rest obtained from reference TRBV11-2 and TRBJ2-1, is as follows: EAGVAQSPRYKIIEKRQSVAFWCNPISGHATLYWYQQILGQGPKLLIQFQNNGVVDDSQLPKDRFSAERLKGVDSTLKIQPAKLEDSAVYLCASSQSGTRYNEQFFGPGTRLTVL.

The chain uses TRBV6-1 and TRBJ2-1; tentatively, D is TRBD1 or TRBD2 (5 bases each). Germline V gene lookup returns CDR1 MNHNS and CDR2 SASEGT. Trimming took 3 bases from V and 2 from J, leaving 8 bases between them. The CDR3 totals 14 residues. CDR3 DNA: TGTGCCAGCAGTGAGCCGGGACCCTACAATGAGCAGTTCTTC. As protein: CASSEPGPYNEQFF.

The chain joins TRBV11-3 to TRBJ2-2; D is tentatively TRBD1 or TRBD2 (5 bases each). The CDR3 is 16 residues long. Trimming took 5 bases from V and 6 from J, leaving 19 bases between them. CDR1 is SGHNT, CDR2 YENEEA, per germline. The CDR3 DNA is TGTGCCAGCAGCCTACCCCGGGACGGTGGGGCCGGGGAGCTGTTTTTT. Its translation is CASSLPRDGGAGELFF. The full variable domain, its missing parts supplied by reference TRBV11-3 and TRBJ2-2, is EAGVVQSPRYKIIEKKQPVAFWCNPISGHNTLYWYLQNLGQGPELLIRYENEEAVDDSQLPKDRFSAERLKGVDSTLKIQPAELGDSAVYLCASSLPRDGGAGELFFGEGSRLTVL.

The chain couples TRBV29-1 to TRBJ2-5; no reliable D call. TRBJ2-7 explains the end of the DNA better; the J call may be wrong. The CDR3 is 14 amino acids. The germline V gene has CDR1 SQVTM and CDR2 ANQGSEA. CDR3 DNA: TGCAGCGTTGAGGAAGACAAGCCGAACTACGAGCAGTACTTC. It is translated as CSVEEDKPNYEQYF.

The rearrangement links TRBV5-4 to TRBJ1-2; D is uncertain. CDR1 is SGHNT, CDR2 YYREEE, per germline (reference sequence). The V end lost 0 bases, the J end lost 2 bases, and 5 bases lay between the germline ends. This CDR3 is built from 13 residues. CDR3: CASSLDWNYGYTF. The CDR3 DNA is TGTGCCAGCAGCTTGGACTGGAACTATGGCTACACCTTC.

This chain joins TRBV6-5 and TRBJ2-1; 7 bases match TRBD1. The CDR3 totals 14 residues. Germline CDR1 and CDR2: MNHEY and SVGAGI. Trimming cost V 5 bases and J 8 bases; bases outside gene matches: 9. DNA for the CDR3: TGTGCCAGCAGTCCCCGAGGGACAGCCTATGAGCAGTTCTTC. Translated: CASSPRGTAYEQFF.

The chain links TRBV5-4 to TRBJ1-2; D gene ambiguous. Germline V CDR1 and CDR2: SGHNT, YYREEE (reference sequence). The CDR3 extends over 14 amino acids. V shed 0 bases and J shed 6 bases, with 12 bases lying between them. DNA for the CDR3: TGTGCCAGCAGCTTGGCCGAAGGGTTCCATGGCTACACCTTC. Amino acids: CASSLAEGFHGYTF.

In nucleotides, the CDR3 is TGCGCCAGCAGTGAGACAGGGGGTTCAGATGGCTACACCTTC. Translation: CASSETGGSDGYTF. This chain uses TRBV10-2 with TRBJ1-2; 8 bases are shared with TRBD1. Germline loops: CDR1 WSHSY, CDR2 SAAADI. The CDR3 contains 14 residues. Trimming at V came to 2 bases and at J to 6 bases, leaving 5 bases not matched to a gene.

This clone was seen more than once but under ten times. The rearrangement uses TRBV7-3 and TRBJ1-1; D gene unclear. The CDR3 is 13 amino acids. The V end lost 2 bases, the J end lost 7 bases, and 11 bases lay between the germline ends. Germline assignment: CDR1 SGHTA and CDR2 FQGTGA. The DNA for the CDR3 is TGTGCCAGCAGCTTAGACCGGCAGTTTGAAGCTTTCTTT. This encodes CASSLDRQFEAFF. The variable domain in full, completed from reference TRBV7-3 and TRBJ1-1, reads GAGVSQTPSNKVTEKGKYVELRCDPISGHTALYWYRQSLGQGPEFLIYFQGTGAADDSGLPNDRFFAVRPEGSVSTLKIQRTERGDSAVYLCASSLDRQFEAFFGQGTRLTVV.

This rearrangement joins TRBV9 to TRBJ1-2; D is unresolved. The CDR3 runs 15 residues. The ends were cut back, 3 bases at V and 0 bases at J, with 12 bases in the middle. Germline V lookup: CDR1 SGDLS, CDR2 YYNGEE. The CDR3, as DNA: TGTGCCAGCAGCGCGGACTCCCTGGCTAACTATGGCTACACCTTC. This sequence encodes CASSADSLANYGYTF.

The chain has TRBV6-5 and TRBJ1-1, with 7 bases aligning to TRBD1. Per the germline V gene, CDR1 is MNHEY and CDR2 is SVGAGI. CDR3 size: 13 residues. With V trimmed by 5 bases and J by 4 bases, 4 bases remained unmatched. The DNA for the CDR3 is TGTGCCAGCAGTATTGGGGACAGCACTGAAGCTTTCTTT. Protein product: CASSIGDSTEAFF.

This chain joins TRBV5-5 and TRBJ2-1, with TRBD2 identical over 8 bases. Germline loops: CDR1 SGHKS, CDR2 YYEKEE (reference sequence). The CDR3 covers 14 residues. V shed 10 bases, J shed 3 bases, and the junction held 9 bases outside the gene matches. CDR3 residues: CAASSGEHYNEQFF. The CDR3 nucleotides are TGTGCCGCTAGTAGCGGGGAGCACTACAATGAGCAGTTCTTC. Full variable domain (outside the CDR3, taken from reference TRBV5-5 and TRBJ2-1): DAGVTQSPTHLIKTRGQQVTLRCSPISGHKSVSWYQQVLGQGPQFIFQYYEKEERGRGNFPDRFSARQFPNYSSELNVNALLLGDSALYLCAASSGEHYNEQFFGPGTRLTVL.

The chain uses TRBV19 and TRBJ1-5; D is undetermined. The V end was cut by 8 bases, the J end by 0 bases, with 14 bases between. This CDR3 comprises 15 residues. Germline V lookup: CDR1 LNHDA, CDR2 SQIVND (reference sequence). The CDR3 nucleotides read TGTGCCAGTTATCCGGCGGGGTATAGCAATCAGCCCCAGCATTTT. As protein: CASYPAGYSNQPQHF.

This clone was seen only a few times. The chain recombines TRBV4-2 with TRBJ1-1; D ambiguous. Deletions cut 4 bases from V and 6 bases from J, with 15 bases between. The CDR3 has 14 amino acids. In germline, CDR1 is LGHNA, CDR2 YNFKEQ. As DNA, the CDR3 is TGTGCCAGCAGCCCCCGGGATGTTGGCGCTGAAGCTTTCTTT. Amino acids: CASSPRDVGAEAFF.

The chain combines TRBV10-1 with TRBJ2-1, with TRBD2 matching 10 bases. Trimming removed 2 bases from V and 4 bases from J; junction bases left unmatched: 5. Germline lookup yields CDR1 WNHNN and CDR2 SYGVQD (reference sequence). The CDR3 consists of 16 residues. This chain's CDR3 is CASSESSGGTYNEQFF. For the CDR3, the DNA is TGCGCCAGCAGTGAGAGTAGCGGGGGGACTTACAATGAGCAGTTCTTC.

The V gene is TRBV6-1, the J gene TRBJ1-1, with no clear D. In germline, CDR1 is MNHNS, CDR2 SASEGT. CDR3 length equals 13 residues. V dropped 6 bases and J dropped 1 base, with 9 bases sitting between them. CDR3 nucleotides: TGTGCCAGCAGATTTCTATGGAACACTGAAGCTTTCTTT. It translates to CASRFLWNTEAFF.

This rearrangement joins TRBV19 to TRBJ2-7; D remains ambiguous. The germline V and J ends were trimmed by 10 bases and 5 bases, with 18 bases remaining between them. Germline CDR1 LNHDA, CDR2 SQIVND (reference sequence). The CDR3 runs 13 residues. CDR3 coding DNA: TGTGCCACTAGAGACGGCGAAATCAACGAGCAGTACTTC. Encoded protein: CATRDGEINEQYF.

The chain joins TRBV27 to TRBJ2-3; 10 nucleotides align to TRBD2. V shed 6 bases and J 6 bases; nucleotides not matched to a gene: 9. The CDR3 runs to 15 residues. Germline CDR1 MNHEY, CDR2 SMNVEV (reference sequence). The CDR3 spells CASSPLAGLADTQYF. CDR3 nucleotide sequence: TGTGCCAGCAGCCCACTAGCGGGGCTCGCGGATACGCAGTATTTT.

The CDR3 spells CASSLSSSSGYTF. As DNA, the CDR3 is TGTGCCAGCAGCTTATCTTCGAGTTCTGGCTACACCTTC. J is TRBJ1-2 and V is TRBV7-9; D remains unclear. Deletions cut 2 bases from V and 7 bases from J, with 11 bases between. CDR3 size: 13 residues. Germline V gene data show CDR1 as SEHNR and CDR2 as FQNEAQ (reference sequence).

The rearrangement links TRBV5-1 to TRBJ2-5, with no clear D. Per the germline V gene, CDR1 is SGHRS and CDR2 is YFSETQ. The V end lost 0 bases, the J end lost 2 bases, and 11 bases lay between the germline ends. The CDR3 consists of 15 residues. DNA for the CDR3: TGCGCCAGCAGCTTGGTTGTCAGAGAACAAGAGACCCAGTACTTC. Amino acids: CASSLVVREQETQYF. The variable domain in full, with the rest retrieved from reference TRBV5-1 and TRBJ2-5, is KAGVTQTPRYLIKTRGQQVTLSCSPISGHRSVSWYQQTPGQGLQFLFEYFSETQRNKGNFPGRFSGRQFSNSRSEMNVSTLELGDSALYLCASSLVVREQETQYFGPGTRLLVL.

The J gene is TRBJ2-7, the V gene TRBV5-6, with no clear D. Trimming stripped 3 bases from V and 3 bases from J, with 16 bases between. Per the germline V gene, CDR1 is SGHDT and CDR2 is YYEEEE. This CDR3 contains 15 residues. CDR3 coding DNA: TGTGCCAGCAGCTCGGTTGCACAAGTGCTCTACGAGCAGTACTTC. It is translated as CASSSVAQVLYEQYF.